The T cell receptor (beta chain) under discussion was sequenced for a study of cytomegalovirus exposure and HLA in healthy donors. Points from the study as a whole: CMV antigen specificity of a few CMV-associated chains was confirmed in vitro.

Some clones are missing from TCRdb's copy, which holds only in-frame ones; the method was immunoSEQ multiplex PCR. The sample holds some 200,000 clones, about 80% seen once. Concerning this clone: What it binds is unknown.

Trimming removed 3 bases from V and 7 bases from J; junction bases left unmatched: 6. Germline CDR1 and CDR2: LGHNA and YSLEER. This CDR3 has 14 residues. V and J are TRBV4-3 and TRBJ2-1, with 7 positions matching TRBD1. The sequence derives from a woman aged 18-35 years in good health and CMV-seropositive. The sample comprised PBMCs. CDR3 in DNA: TGCGCCAGCAGCCAGGATACAGGGGTGAATGAGCAGTTCTTC. It yields the protein CASSQDTGVNEQFF.